This TCR beta chain was obtained from a study of shared clonotypes between healthy human individuals. Germline CDR1 and CDR2: KGHSH and LQKENI. J lost 8 bases, V lost 3 bases, and 3 bases had no gene match. This CDR3 comprises 14 residues. This clone was found a few times. The protocol was immunoSEQ multiplex PCR, while the TCRdb copy is restricted to in-frame clones and leaves out a portion. The table includes 800,000 to 1,200,000 clones, about 80% detected once. The receptor's source is a man younger than 35 in good health. Some clones in this sample may be carry-over from other donors' samples. The chain recombines TRBV18 with TRBJ2-1, with 11 nucleotides matching TRBD1. Sequencing used memory CD4+ T cells from PBMCs. The sample's subset: CD45RA-negative fraction. The CDR3 DNA reads TGTGCCAGCTCACCGGGACAGGGGGTGTATGAGCAGTTCTTC. Protein sequence: CASSPGQGVYEQFF.